Following are 29 T cell receptor beta chains from one sample sequenced in a study of human T cells and chemical hapten exposure (dated by TCRdb to about 2021). Libraries came from RACE. For sequencing, a NextSeq 500 was employed. Using fastp at Q25 and MiXCR, TCRdb reprocessed the public reads and kept productive beta chains. A single entry per CDR3 protein holds the most common genes and DNA from its merged rows. This sample gives about 110,000 distinct CDR3 sequences in total; roughly 10% of them show up just once. Of the sample, over 3% falls within the top ten clones. This specimen's time point label, per the study, means: patch test 2, 6 weeks after DPC sensitization. The treatment or condition label, read with the paper, signifies: therapeutic diphenylcyclopropenone sensitization with weekly scalp DPC. Source: whole blood, taken in connection with sensitization to the hapten diphenylcyclopropenone (DPC). Receptor source: a woman aged 40-49 years with alopecia areata. Some clones in this sample may be carry-over from other donors' samples.

This clonotype was seen a few times. The chain joins TRBV5-5 to TRBJ2-3; 16 bases are shared with TRBD2. The trim removed 4 bases at V and 0 bases at J, leaving 8 bases unmatched. Germline CDR1 is SGHKS and CDR2 is YYEKEE (reference sequence). This CDR3 comprises 19 residues. CDR3 bases: TGTGCCAGCAGCAGGCCTGGGACTAGCGGGGGGGCAAGCACAGATACGCAGTATTTT. Residues: CASSRPGTSGGASTDTQYF.

In its sample, this clonotype was seen a few times. This chain uses TRBV19 with TRBJ2-6, with D tentatively TRBD2 (6 bases). The V and J ends lost 4 bases and 2 bases respectively, with 12 bases between them. Germline-derived CDR1 and CDR2 are LNHDA and SQIVND (reference sequence). The CDR3 is made up of 16 amino acids. For the CDR3, the DNA is TGTGCCAGTAGTAGCCAAGGAGGGGCTGGGGCCAACGTCCTGACTTTC. Protein sequence: CASSSQGGAGANVLTF.

The chain combines TRBV14 with TRBJ2-2; TRBD2 matches 7 bases. CDR1 is SGHDN and CDR2 is FVKESK in the germline V gene. V shed 2 bases, J shed 1 base, and the junction held 1 base outside the gene matches. The CDR3 totals 15 residues. Written as DNA, the CDR3 is TGTGCCAGCAGCCAAACGGGGGGGAACACCGGGGAGCTGTTTTTT. This encodes CASSQTGGNTGELFF. The complete variable domain, with remaining parts taken from reference TRBV14 and TRBJ2-2, reads EAGVTQFPSHSVIEKGQTVTLRCDPISGHDNLYWYRRVMGKEIKFLLHFVKESKQDESGMPNNRFLAERTGGTYSTLKVQPAELEDSGVYFCASSQTGGNTGELFFGEGSRLTVL.

The genes are TRBV11-2 and TRBJ2-4, with 7 nucleotides matching TRBD1. Unmatched junction bases numbered 16, after V lost 2 bases and J lost 15 bases. There are 15 residues in the CDR3. Germline V gene sequence: CDR1 SGHAT, CDR2 FQNNGV. The CDR3 DNA is TGTGCCAGCAGCTTATGGCAGGGGGAGATGAAGGGACGGTACTTC. Residues: CASSLWQGEMKGRYF.

The rearrangement links TRBV20-1 to TRBJ2-5; possible D gene TRBD2, 7 bases. CDR1 and CDR2 (germline): DFQATT, SNEGSKA (reference sequence). The V end lost 5 bases, the J end lost 4 bases, and 20 bases lay between the germline ends. This CDR3 is built from 15 residues. The CDR3 coding sequence is TGCAGTGCTCCGGGGGGCCGGGCAGGACTAGAGACCCAGTACTTC. Translation gives CSAPGGRAGLETQYF.

The V and J genes are TRBV12-3 or TRBV12-4 and TRBJ1-1, with 8 nucleotides matching TRBD1. The CDR3 is 15 residues long. With 5 bases clipped from V and 1 base from J, the junction kept 6 bases outside the gene matches. The CDR3 is CASSVPGTGNTEAFF. CDR3 in DNA: TGTGCCAGCAGTGTACCCGGGACAGGGAACACTGAAGCTTTCTTT.

This clonotype has ten or more counts. The chain has TRBV11-3 and TRBJ2-2; possibly TRBD1 for D (6 bases). Germline loops: CDR1 SGHNT, CDR2 YENEEA. The V gene lost 4 bases and the J gene lost 0 bases, with 15 bases spanning the gap. The CDR3 consists of 17 residues. The CDR3: CASSSASGHSNTGELFF. CDR3 in DNA: TGTGCCAGCAGCTCAGCTTCGGGACACTCGAACACCGGGGAGCTGTTTTTT.

In this sample, this clonotype turned up many times. V gene TRBV27 combines with J gene TRBJ2-1, with 9 bases fitting TRBD2. The CDR3 is 18 amino acids. J lost 4 bases, V lost 0 bases, and 10 bases had no gene match. Germline values: CDR1 MNHEY, CDR2 SMNVEV (reference sequence). This CDR3 reads CASSLSSAGGLPYNEQFF. The CDR3 nucleotides read TGTGCCAGCAGTTTATCTAGCGCGGGGGGGCTCCCTTACAATGAGCAGTTCTTC.

This clonotype was observed many times. The chain is built from TRBV3-1 and TRBJ2-7, with D hard to call. V was shortened by 4 bases and J by 3 bases, with 10 bases between the two germline ends. Germline V CDR1 and CDR2: LGHDT, YNNKEL (reference sequence). This CDR3 comprises 13 residues. The CDR3 coding sequence is TGTGCCAGCAGCCCCGGGCCTAACTACGAGCAGTACTTC. Protein sequence: CASSPGPNYEQYF.

This clonotype was picked up many times. DNA of the CDR3: TGCGCCAGCAGCTTGGAAGTTAGCGGGGGCGAGCAGTACTTC. It yields the protein CASSLEVSGGEQYF. The chain is built from TRBV5-1 and TRBJ2-7; 9 positions match TRBD2. V dropped 0 bases and J dropped 6; count of bases not matched to a gene: 4. This CDR3 has 14 amino acids. Germline V lookup: CDR1 SGHRS, CDR2 YFSETQ.

In this sample, this clonotype turned up many times. This chain connects TRBV5-1 to TRBJ1-5; a possible D gene is TRBD1 (6 bases). Per germline, CDR1 SGHRS and CDR2 YFSETQ. The CDR3 sequence is 13 residues long. The V gene lost 1 base and the J gene lost 7 bases, with 9 bases spanning the gap. In nucleotides, the CDR3 is TGCGCCAGCAGCTTGACAGGGTGGCAGCCCCAGCATTTT. Encoded protein: CASSLTGWQPQHF.

This chain joins TRBV7-2 and TRBJ1-2; D remains unclear. The CDR3 extends over 14 amino acids. V lost 3 bases and J 5 bases, leaving 13 bases between the germline ends. CDR1 and CDR2 (germline): SGHTA, FQGNSA. The CDR3 loop is CASSFGRVGYGYTF. As DNA, the CDR3 is TGTGCCAGCAGCTTCGGCCGGGTTGGGTATGGCTACACCTTC.

This clonotype has only a few counts. This chain uses TRBV5-5 with TRBJ1-5; 11 bases are shared with TRBD1. Unmatched junction bases numbered 15, after V lost 4 bases and J lost 6 bases. Germline loops: CDR1 SGHKS, CDR2 YYEKEE (reference sequence). This CDR3 has 18 amino acids. DNA of the CDR3: TGTGCCAGCAGCCCCGCCCGGGACAGGGGGGAGCGGGGTCAGCCCCAGCATTTT. Translated: CASSPARDRGERGQPQHF.

This clonotype was counted ten times or more. The chain combines TRBV6-2 or TRBV6-3 with TRBJ2-7; no firm D call. This CDR3 is built from 12 residues. V was trimmed by 5 bases and J by 0 bases, leaving 5 bases between them. The germline V gene has CDR1 MNHEY and CDR2 SVGEGT. The CDR3 spells CASSHGSYEQYF. The CDR3 DNA reads TGTGCCAGCAGTCACGGCTCCTACGAGCAGTACTTC.

This clonotype was recorded at least ten times. The chain recombines TRBV18 with TRBJ1-5; D is uncertain. CDR3 length equals 14 residues. V gave up 3 bases and J gave up 0 bases, with 6 bases separating them. CDR1 is KGHSH, CDR2 LQKENI, per germline. CDR3 coding DNA: TGTGCCAGCTCACCTGGATATAGCAATCAGCCCCAGCATTTT. Its translation: CASSPGYSNQPQHF.

This clonotype has just a few counts. The chain joins TRBV5-3 to TRBJ1-5, with unresolved D. Being an ORF, TRBV5-3 has a function that is uncertain. V was shortened by 3 bases and J by 4 bases, with 8 bases between the two germline ends. CDR3 length equals 13 residues. CDR3 DNA: TGTGCCAGAAGCTCCGGCCTAAATCAGCCCCAGCATTTT. Its protein product is CARSSGLNQPQHF.

This clonotype was detected ten times or more. Germline and junction disagree at one end, which may indicate a read error. The chain is built from TRBV29-1 and TRBJ1-6; no clear D. The germline CDR1 and CDR2 sequences are SQVTM and ANQGSEA. This CDR3 contains 13 residues. CDR3 sequence (DNA): TGCAGCGTTGCCTTTACAGAAAATTCACCCCTCCATTTT. Amino acids: CSVAFTENSPLHF.

This clonotype was seen once. The CDR3 end shows no conserved phenylalanine or tryptophan, and so a read error is likely. The chain couples TRBV7-3 to TRBJ2-2; 10 bases align to TRBD2. V was pared by 5 bases and J by 6 bases, with 6 bases of the junction left unmatched. Germline CDR1 reads SGHTA; CDR2 reads FQGTGA. This CDR3 spans 15 amino acids. CDR3 coding DNA: TGTGCCAGCAGCCCGACCGGGACTAGCGCCGGGGAGCTGTTTTTG. This encodes CASSPTGTSAGELFL.

The chain joins TRBV18 to TRBJ2-7; D is possibly TRBD2 (5 bases). V was pared by 8 bases and J by 3 bases, with 11 bases between. The CDR3 loop spans 12 amino acids. The germline CDR1 and CDR2 sequences are KGHSH and LQKENI. This chain's CDR3 is CASNEGNYEQYF. The CDR3 bases are TGTGCCAGCAACGAGGGTAACTACGAGCAGTACTTC.

The sample holds many counts of this clonotype. The V gene is TRBV6-1, the J gene TRBJ2-3, with 10 bases identical to TRBD1. The CDR3 loop spans 14 amino acids. J lost 3 bases, V lost 9 bases, and 6 bases had no gene match. Germline V gene sequence: CDR1 MNHNS, CDR2 SASEGT. The CDR3, as DNA: TGTGCCAGTTCTGCGGGACAGGGGACAGATACGCAGTATTTT. It is translated as CASSAGQGTDTQYF.

At least ten counts were recorded for this clonotype. The chain joins TRBV2 to TRBJ2-3; D possibly corresponds to TRBD1 (6 bases). The CDR3 has 15 residues. Germline loops: CDR1 SNHLY, CDR2 FYNNEI. Between the trimmed V and J ends, which lost 9 bases and 4 bases, there was a span of 20 bases. CDR3: CARNRDTQGADTQYF. For the CDR3, the DNA is TGTGCCAGAAACCGGGACACCCAAGGAGCAGATACGCAGTATTTT.

This clonotype was detected many times. This rearrangement joins TRBV6-2 or TRBV6-3 to TRBJ2-5; possible D gene TRBD1, 5 bases. Trimming left V 5 bases short and J 9 bases short, with 13 bases between. This CDR3 contains 12 residues. Per the germline V gene, CDR1 is MNHEY and CDR2 is SVGEGT. Here the CDR3 reads CASSPAGRSQYF. The CDR3 DNA follows: TGTGCCAGCAGTCCGGCAGGGCGGTCCCAGTACTTC.

This clonotype was counted at least ten times. In DNA, the CDR3 is TGTGCCAGCAGCCCCCGCGAGGGCAACCACGAGCAGTACTTC. Its translation: CASSPREGNHEQYF. J is TRBJ2-7 and V is TRBV7-6, with D tentatively TRBD2 (5 bases). Germline lookup yields CDR1 SGHVS and CDR2 FNYEAQ. V lost 5 bases and J 5 bases, leaving 16 bases between the germline ends. The CDR3 has 14 amino acids.

J is TRBJ1-5 and V is TRBV7-2; 7 bases match TRBD1. The ends lost 4 bases at V and 4 bases at J; junction bases unmatched: 1. Germline values: CDR1 SGHTA, CDR2 FQGNSA. This CDR3 region has 13 residues. Here the CDR3 reads CASSYRGNQPQHF. DNA for the CDR3: TGTGCCAGCAGCTACAGGGGAAATCAGCCCCAGCATTTT.

Ten or more counts support this clonotype. The chain joins TRBV4-3 to TRBJ2-6, with D possibly called TRBD1 or TRBD2 (5 bases each). The CDR3 is 15 residues long. CDR1 and CDR2 (germline): LGHNA, YSLEER. V dropped 3 bases and J dropped 4 bases, with 10 bases sitting between them. DNA for the CDR3: TGCGCCAGCAGCCAGAGGGGCGCAGGGGCCAACGTCCTGACTTTC. This translates into CASSQRGAGANVLTF.

This clonotype has only a few counts. This chain joins TRBV9 and TRBJ2-5, with unresolved D. Germline V gene data show CDR1 as SGDLS and CDR2 as YYNGEE. Trimming removed 0 bases at V and 5 bases at J, with 11 bases between. The CDR3 is made up of 14 amino acids. The CDR3 spells CASSVEWIWETQYF. Written as DNA, the CDR3 is TGTGCCAGCAGCGTAGAATGGATCTGGGAGACCCAGTACTTC.

The V and J genes are TRBV3-1 and TRBJ2-1; TRBD2 matches at 7 bases. CDR1 is LGHDT, CDR2 YNNKEL, per germline (reference sequence). The J segment lost 2 bases and the V segment lost 4 bases, leaving 5 bases of the junction unmatched. The CDR3 is made up of 15 amino acids. CDR3 in amino acids: CASSLSGATYNEQFF. The DNA for the CDR3 is TGTGCCAGCAGCCTAAGCGGGGCGACCTACAATGAGCAGTTCTTC.

This clonotype appeared many times. The chain recombines TRBV19 with TRBJ2-2; D uncertain. Germline CDR1 and CDR2: LNHDA and SQIVND (reference sequence). V was pared by 2 bases and J by 4 bases, with 8 bases between. The CDR3 spans 14 residues. The CDR3 coding sequence is TGTGCCAGTAGTATACCCAGAGCCACCGGGGAGCTGTTTTTT. Translation gives CASSIPRATGELFF.

The J gene is TRBJ1-5, the V gene TRBV6-6; D remains ambiguous. From germline, CDR1 is MNHNY and CDR2 SVGAGI (reference sequence). The CDR3 runs 14 residues. V lost 6 bases, J lost 1 base, and 10 bases lay in between. This CDR3 is CASSPPLSNQPQHF. The CDR3 DNA reads as TGTGCCAGCAGCCCCCCATTGAGCAATCAGCCCCAGCATTTT.